This T cell receptor beta chain was captured in a study of blood T cell repertoires in COVID-19. At the level of the study: PBMCs, B-cell-depleted T cells, or T cells provided the cDNA or gDNA that made up the material.

The study drew participants aged about 18 to 89 years from some 25 US areas. Membership in each cohort depended on participant-reported clinical history. Exposed enrollees had met someone with a PCR-confirmed or clinician-diagnosed COVID-19 case at some point within the 2 weeks before study entry. The repertoire was sequenced with immunoSEQ multiplex PCR; TCRdb's copy has only in-frame clones and lacks some. Of under 250,000 clones listed, over 70% are singletons. The CDR3 extends over 16 amino acids. Trimming at V came to 0 bases and at J to 0 bases, leaving 3 bases not matched to a gene. Looked up from germline, CDR1 is LGHNA and CDR2 is YNFKEQ.

Sequenced input: PBMCs or T cells enriched from blood (not recorded which). This sequence originates from a woman in her thirties who had been exposed to COVID-19. This rearrangement joins TRBV4-2 to TRBJ2-3; 7 positions match TRBD2. CDR3 sequence (DNA): TGTGCCAGCAGCCAAGATCCTAGCGGAAGCACAGATACGCAGTATTTT. It is translated as CASSQDPSGSTDTQYF.